This T cell receptor (beta chain) was identified in a study of siplizumab effects on memory and regulatory T cells. This clone was counted once. What it binds is unknown. Study-wide results and limits: Apparently more diverse than memory cells, naive T cells also seemed major alloresponse contributors.

V was trimmed by 4 bases and J by 2 bases, leaving 9 bases between them. CDR3 length: 15 residues. Germline V gene lookup returns CDR1 MNHNS and CDR2 SASEGT. Here immunoSEQ multiplex PCR was the method, and the copy in TCRdb shows in-frame clones only, minus some. The sample shows tens of thousands of clones, less than 90% of them seen only once. Sequencing was carried out using memory CD4+ T cells sorted from blood. This receptor was taken from a human donor in good health. The chain uses TRBV6-1 and TRBJ2-6; tentatively, D is TRBD1 (5 bases). Here the CDR3 DNA reads TGTGCCAGCAGTGGGGGCCTGCCTGGGGCCAACGTCCTGACTTTC. This gives the protein CASSGGLPGANVLTF.